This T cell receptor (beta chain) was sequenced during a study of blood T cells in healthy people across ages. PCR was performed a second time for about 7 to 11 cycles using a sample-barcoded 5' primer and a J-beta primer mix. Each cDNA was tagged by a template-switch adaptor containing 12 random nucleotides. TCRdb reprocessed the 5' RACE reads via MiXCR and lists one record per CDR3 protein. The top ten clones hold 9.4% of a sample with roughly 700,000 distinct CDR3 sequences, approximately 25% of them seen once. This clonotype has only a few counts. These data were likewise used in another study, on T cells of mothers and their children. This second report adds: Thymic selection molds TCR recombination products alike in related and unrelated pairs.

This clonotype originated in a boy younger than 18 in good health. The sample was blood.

As DNA, the CDR3 is TGTGCCAGCAGCGCGACCGGACAGAGTAATGAAAAACTGTTTTTT. This translates into CASSATGQSNEKLFF. The chain carries TRBV7-3 and TRBJ1-4; TRBD1 might be the D (6 bases). This CDR3 comprises 15 residues. CDR1 and CDR2 from the germline V gene are SGHTA and FQGTGA. Trimming cost V 5 bases and J 4 bases, with 14 bases left between them.